Shown below are 11 T cell receptor beta chains from a single sample sequenced in a study of blood T cell repertoires in COVID-19 (dated by TCRdb to the early 2020s). Libraries were built with the immunoSEQ multiplex PCR assay. Imported from immuneACCESS, the table was reduced by TCRdb to in-frame sequences with V and J called. These copies leave out some clones; in studies compared against another copy, an unresolved V gene accounts for under half, and the cause of the remainder is not known. This sample lists about 320,000 clones; about nine tenths were detected once. Approximately 5.2% of the sample is taken by the ten largest. Sequencing input: PBMCs or T cells enriched from blood (not recorded which). Source of these receptors: a man in his 60s who had recovered from COVID-19.

This sequence joins TRBV28 and TRBJ1-4; the match to TRBD1 covers 8 bases. Trimming took 1 base from V and 5 from J; bases not matched to a gene: 3. This CDR3 spans 15 amino acids. The germline V gene encodes CDR1 MDHEN and CDR2 SYDVKM. The CDR3 loop is CASSLSGTGNEKLFF. In DNA form, the CDR3 reads TGTGCCAGCAGTTTATCAGGGACAGGAAATGAAAAACTGTTTTTT.

V and J are TRBV29-1 and TRBJ2-3; D perhaps matches TRBD2 (6 bases). This CDR3 contains 13 residues. Germline assignment: CDR1 SQVTM and CDR2 ANQGSEA. V shed 8 bases and J shed 0 bases, with 12 bases lying between them. CDR3 loop: CSTGLMSTDTQYF. In nucleotides, the CDR3 is TGCAGCACCGGACTAATGAGCACAGATACGCAGTATTTT.

J is TRBJ2-2 and V is TRBV2; 9 nucleotides match TRBD1. Germline CDR1 is SNHLY and CDR2 is FYNNEI. The CDR3 covers 18 residues. V was clipped by 7 bases and J by 1 base; unmatched bases: 13. CDR3 bases: TGTGCCAGCAACCTCATAAACCCGGGACAGGGGAACACCGGGGAGCTGTTTTTT. Translated: CASNLINPGQGNTGELFF. The full variable domain, rest sourced from reference TRBV2 and TRBJ2-2, is EPEVTQTPSHQVTQMGQEVILRCVPISNHLYFYWYRQILGQKVEFLVSFYNNEISEKSEIFDDQFSVERPDGSNFTLKIRSTKLEDSAMYFCASNLINPGQGNTGELFFGEGSRLTVL.

The sample holds one count of this clone. V is TRBV5-4 and J is TRBJ2-3, with 9 bases aligning to TRBD2. V shed 6 bases, J shed 5 bases, and the junction held 7 bases outside the gene matches. Per germline, CDR1 SGHNT and CDR2 YYREEE (reference sequence). The CDR3 runs 14 residues. DNA of the CDR3: TGTGCCAGCAACACCGGGACTAGCTTAGATACGCAGTATTTT. Its protein product is CASNTGTSLDTQYF.

The rearrangement links TRBV28 to TRBJ2-7; possible D gene TRBD2, 7 bases. The CDR3 is made up of 16 amino acids. Germline V gene lookup returns CDR1 MDHEN and CDR2 SYDVKM. With 4 bases removed from V and 3 bases from J, the gap between germline ends came to 19 bases. The CDR3 DNA reads as TGTGCCAGCAGTTCCCTGGGGGGGGCCCGAGTCTACGAGCAGTACTTC. The encoded protein is CASSSLGGARVYEQYF.

This chain uses TRBV28 with TRBJ1-1; maybe TRBD1 (5 bases). CDR1 MDHEN and CDR2 SYDVKM come from the germline V gene. The CDR3 loop spans 15 amino acids. V lost 2 bases to trimming and J lost 4 bases, with 14 bases between them. The DNA for the CDR3 is TGTGCCAGCAGTTTAGCACGCAGGGAGGGCACTGAAGCTTTCTTT. It codes for CASSLARREGTEAFF.

The V call is TRBV19, the J call TRBJ2-7; TRBD2 might be the D (5 bases). The CDR3 is 13 residues long. CDR1 and CDR2 from the germline V gene are LNHDA and SQIVND (reference sequence). V lost 5 bases to trimming and J lost 5 bases, with 13 bases between them. The CDR3 sequence is CASSGRRGNEQYF. The CDR3 DNA reads as TGTGCCAGTAGTGGCCGCCGAGGGAACGAGCAGTACTTC.

This sequence joins TRBV7-3 and TRBJ2-5; D gene unclear. The V gene lost 4 bases and the J gene lost 5 bases, with 11 bases spanning the gap. This CDR3 is built from 13 residues. The germline V gene encodes CDR1 SGHTA and CDR2 FQGTGA. The CDR3 DNA follows: TGTGCCAGCAGCTCCCGGTTTTCGGAGACCCAGTACTTC. This encodes CASSSRFSETQYF.

The chain links TRBV7-8 to TRBJ1-4; TRBD1 aligns across 12 bases. The CDR3 is made up of 16 amino acids. Germline loops: CDR1 SGHVS, CDR2 FQNEAQ. Trimming at V came to 5 bases and at J to 7 bases, leaving 8 bases not matched to a gene. In DNA form, the CDR3 reads TGTGCCAGCAGCGGGGGACAGGGGGCGCGCAGTGAAAAACTGTTTTTT. Amino acid sequence: CASSGGQGARSEKLFF.

The rearrangement links TRBV9 to TRBJ2-1; 14 bases match TRBD2. Germline V lookup: CDR1 SGDLS, CDR2 YYNGEE. The V segment lost 3 bases and the J segment 8 bases; nucleotides outside the gene matches: 7. The CDR3 is 16 residues long. CDR3 bases: TGTGCCAGCAGCGCATCCGGGACTAGCGGGAGTTATGAGCAGTTCTTC. Protein: CASSASGTSGSYEQFF.

The V gene is TRBV7-2, the J gene TRBJ1-2; TRBD1 is a possible D gene (6 bases). Trimming shortened V by 4 bases and J by 5 bases, and 8 bases separated the two germline ends. CDR3 length equals 12 residues. CDR1 and CDR2 (germline): SGHTA, FQGNSA. The CDR3 DNA is TGTGCCAGCAGCTCAACAGGGTATGGCTACACCTTC. Protein product: CASSSTGYGYTF.